Included here is one T cell receptor beta chain sequence, with context. The entry originates in a study of blood T cell repertoires in COVID-19. Study in general: Samples representing acute and convalescent COVID-19 were sourced from the United States, Italy and Spain. Nucleic acid was either cDNA or gDNA, and it came from T cells, B-cell-depleted T cells, or PBMCs.

As originally analysed: Reference gene primer amplification yielded estimated nucleated cell counts. The protocol was immunoSEQ multiplex PCR, while the TCRdb copy is restricted to in-frame clones and leaves out a portion. V, J and clone size derive from that table, while D and trimming were established from the DNA sequence. Among 300,000 or so clones listed, over 75% were seen once. The V gene lost 5 bases and the J gene lost 0 bases, with 14 bases spanning the gap. There are 15 residues in the CDR3. Germline assignment: CDR1 MDHEN and CDR2 SYDVKM. The receptor was derived from a woman in her forties or fifties who had recovered from COVID-19. The V call is TRBV28, the J call TRBJ2-7; no firm D call. The specimen was peripheral blood. CDR3 loop: CASSAITDDSYEQYF. The CDR3 nucleotides are TGTGCCAGCAGTGCCATCACAGATGACTCCTACGAGCAGTACTTC.